A single sample is the source of the 25 T cell receptor beta chains below, sequenced in a study of blood T cell repertoires in COVID-19. TCRdb's table, derived via immunoSEQ multiplex PCR, lists solely in-frame clones and lacks some. The sample contains some 250,000 clones, around 86% of which appear only once. The sequencing input was peripheral blood. These receptors were collected from a woman aged 60 to 75 with COVID-19, enrolled during active disease.

The V call is TRBV11-3, the J call TRBJ2-2, with TRBD2 as a possible D gene (6 bases). The V end was cut by 6 bases, the J end by 3 bases, with 17 bases between. The germline V gene encodes CDR1 SGHNT and CDR2 YENEEA. The CDR3 runs 16 residues. In DNA, the CDR3 is TGTGCCAGCAGTTTCAGGGTTCGGAGGGACACCGGGGAGCTGTTTTTT. Its translation is CASSFRVRRDTGELFF.

The rearrangement joins TRBV28 to TRBJ2-7; 9 bases map to TRBD1. Looked up from germline, CDR1 is MDHEN and CDR2 is SYDVKM. V lost 6 bases and J lost 5; bases outside the gene matches: 2. The CDR3 sequence is 12 residues long. For the CDR3, the DNA is TGTGCCAGCAGGGGACAGGGCAACGAGCAGTACTTC. This codes for CASRGQGNEQYF.

The chain carries TRBV7-2 and TRBJ1-2; tentative D call: TRBD1 (5 bases). Trimming shortened V by 4 bases and J by 2 bases, and 14 bases separated the two germline ends. This CDR3 region has 15 residues. Germline CDR1 SGHTA, CDR2 FQGNSA. The CDR3 region has the DNA TGTGCCAGCAGCTCCGGGTCAGGGCGGAACTATGGCTACACCTTC. It encodes CASSSGSGRNYGYTF. The full variable domain, rest sourced from reference TRBV7-2 and TRBJ1-2, is GAGVSQSPSNKVTEKGKDVELRCDPISGHTALYWYRQSLGQGLEFLIYFQGNSAPDKSGLPSDRFSAERTGGSVSTLTIQRTQQEDSAVYLCASSSGSGRNYGYTFGSGTRLTVV.

The CDR3 loop is CASSAIRTGGYTF. CDR3 sequence (DNA): TGCGCCAGCAGTGCTATCCGGACAGGGGGCTACACCTTC. This chain joins TRBV10-1 and TRBJ1-2; the match to TRBD1 covers 8 bases. The germline gives CDR1 WNHNN, CDR2 SYGVQD (reference sequence). The CDR3 loop spans 13 amino acids. J lost 8 bases, V lost 4 bases, and 6 bases had no gene match.

V usage is TRBV28 and J usage is TRBJ1-1; D might be TRBD1 (6 bases). CDR1 MDHEN and CDR2 SYDVKM come from the germline V gene. There are 15 residues in the CDR3. V lost 7 bases and J lost 5, with 20 bases in between. CDR3 region: CASTTGGARGTEAFF. The CDR3 nucleotides are TGTGCCAGCACTACTGGTGGGGCCAGGGGAACTGAAGCTTTCTTT.

The DNA of the CDR3 is TGTGCCAGTAGTACGGGGGAGGATCAGCCCCAGCATTTT. It codes for CASSTGEDQPQHF. The gene calls are TRBV19 and TRBJ1-5; D may be TRBD1 (5 bases). The CDR3 sequence is 13 residues long. Trimming removed 4 bases from V and 5 bases from J, with 9 bases in between. Germline V lookup: CDR1 LNHDA, CDR2 SQIVND (reference sequence).

This clone came up once. The CDR3 protein is CASSLIVAGELFF. Written as DNA, the CDR3 is TGTGCCAGCAGCTTAATCGTAGCCGGGGAGCTGTTTTTT. This chain links TRBV7-3 with TRBJ2-2; D unresolved. Trimming took 1 base from V and 6 from J, leaving 6 bases between them. Germline-derived CDR1 and CDR2 are SGHTA and FQGTGA. The CDR3 runs 13 residues. The complete variable domain, with remaining parts taken from reference TRBV7-3 and TRBJ2-2, reads GAGVSQTPSNKVTEKGKYVELRCDPISGHTALYWYRQSLGQGPEFLIYFQGTGAADDSGLPNDRFFAVRPEGSVSTLKIQRTERGDSAVYLCASSLIVAGELFFGEGSRLTVL.

Only a few counts were recorded for this clone. CDR3 coding DNA: TGTGCCAGCAGCTTAGGATTAGGGAGGGGTGACGGAAACACCATATATTTT. This translates into CASSLGLGRGDGNTIYF. This chain links TRBV7-6 with TRBJ1-3; D perhaps matches TRBD1 (5 bases). V lost 1 base, J lost 4 bases, and 17 bases lay in between. Germline CDR1 is SGHVS and CDR2 is FNYEAQ. The CDR3 length is 17 residues.

The DNA of the CDR3 is TGTGCCAGTAGCCCACAGGGGGGTAGTCGGTTCTTC. Protein product: CASSPQGGSRFF. The chain combines TRBV19 with TRBJ2-1; 8 positions agree with TRBD1. The trim removed 6 bases at V and 15 bases at J, leaving 10 bases unmatched. The CDR3 runs to 12 residues. Germline assignment: CDR1 LNHDA and CDR2 SQIVND (reference sequence). Together with reference TRBV19 and TRBJ2-1, the CDR3 gives the full variable domain: DGGITQSPKYLFRKEGQNVTLSCEQNLNHDAMYWYRQDPGQGLRLIYYSQIVNDFQKGDIAEGYSVSREKKESFPLTVTSAQKNPTAFYLCASSPQGGSRFFGPGTRLTVL.

The chain has TRBV7-9 and TRBJ2-7; 9 bases align to TRBD2. Germline V gene lookup returns CDR1 SEHNR and CDR2 FQNEAQ (reference sequence). The V segment lost 2 bases and the J segment 6 bases; nucleotides outside the gene matches: 11. This CDR3 has 16 amino acids. The CDR3 DNA sequence: TGTGCCAGCAGCTTATTGGTGTCTAGCGGGATTACCGAGCAGTACTTC. Protein: CASSLLVSSGITEQYF.

This clone appeared a single time. The V gene is TRBV28, the J gene TRBJ2-4; perhaps TRBD2 as D (6 bases). V lost 0 bases to trimming and J lost 5 bases, with 8 bases between them. The CDR3 totals 14 residues. The V gene's germline CDR1 is MDHEN and CDR2 SYDVKM. The CDR3 DNA is TGTGCCAGCAGTTTATGGGGGGGACAAAACATTCAGTACTTC. The encoded protein is CASSLWGGQNIQYF.

This clone was seen a single time. This chain joins TRBV7-7 and TRBJ2-2; 10 nucleotides agree with TRBD2. The J segment lost 3 bases and the V segment lost 4 bases, leaving 8 bases of the junction unmatched. Germline lookup yields CDR1 SSHAT and CDR2 FNYEAQ (reference sequence). This CDR3 has 17 residues. CDR3 nucleotide sequence: TGTGCCAGCAGCTCGGGCCCTAGCGGGAGTGACACCGGGGAGCTGTTTTTT. It yields the protein CASSSGPSGSDTGELFF.

This clone was recorded a few times. The CDR3 DNA reads as TGTGCCAGCAGGACTAGCGGGACGCATACGCAGTATTTT. Its translation: CASRTSGTHTQYF. The gene calls are TRBV6-5 and TRBJ2-3; 11 bases agree with TRBD2. This CDR3 is built from 13 residues. V gave up 6 bases and J gave up 7 bases; unmatched junction bases: 3. Germline V lookup: CDR1 MNHEY, CDR2 SVGAGI.

The chain uses TRBV19 and TRBJ2-1, with 8 bases that match TRBD2. J gave up 13 bases and V 3 bases, and 14 bases lay outside the gene matches. The CDR3 consists of 15 residues. CDR1 LNHDA and CDR2 SQIVND come from the germline V gene (reference sequence). CDR3 nucleotides: TGTGCCAGTAGTATTGCTAGCGGGCCCACAATGAACCAGTTCTTC. Translated: CASSIASGPTMNQFF.

In regard to this clone: Other DNA sequences from this sample encode an identical CDR3 as well. The chain joins TRBV28 to TRBJ2-1; D is unclear. The ends were cut back, 5 bases at V and 4 bases at J, with 3 bases in the middle. Germline assignment: CDR1 MDHEN and CDR2 SYDVKM. This CDR3 is 11 amino acids long. The chain's CDR3 is CASSTYNEQFF. The CDR3 nucleotides are TGTGCCAGCAGTACTTACAATGAGCAGTTCTTC.

The J gene is TRBJ1-1, the V gene TRBV2; unclear D gene. V lost 8 bases to trimming and J lost 1 base, with 14 bases between them. CDR1 SNHLY and CDR2 FYNNEI come from the germline V gene. The CDR3 loop spans 14 amino acids. CDR3 sequence: CASGLRTANTEAFF. The DNA of the CDR3 is TGTGCCAGCGGACTGAGGACGGCGAACACTGAAGCTTTCTTT.

The V call is TRBV12-5, the J call TRBJ1-2; a possible D gene is TRBD1 (5 bases). Trimming removed 1 base at V and 2 bases at J, with 14 bases between. CDR1 and CDR2 from the germline V gene are LGHNT and FRNRAP. This CDR3 has 16 residues. The CDR3 DNA reads TGTGCTAGTGGTTTGGGCCCCCTGGGGGGGAACTATGGCTACACCTTC. It translates to CASGLGPLGGNYGYTF. Using reference TRBV12-5 and TRBJ1-2 for the parts outside the CDR3, the full variable domain is DARVTQTPRHKVTEMGQEVTMRCQPILGHNTVFWYRQTMMQGLELLAYFRNRAPLDDSGMPKDRFSAEMPDATLATLKIQPSEPRDSAVYFCASGLGPLGGNYGYTFGSGTRLTVV.

The chain uses TRBV5-6 and TRBJ1-2; the D gene is possibly TRBD1 (5 bases). V was shortened by 2 bases and J by 9 bases, with 14 bases between the two germline ends. Germline CDR1 SGHDT, CDR2 YYEEEE. CDR3 length: 13 amino acids. The CDR3 spells CASSFGGAKSYTF. The DNA for the CDR3 is TGTGCCAGCAGCTTTGGAGGGGCGAAAAGCTACACCTTC. The whole variable domain, filled in from reference TRBV5-6 and TRBJ1-2, reads DAGVTQSPTHLIKTRGQQVTLRCSPKSGHDTVSWYQQALGQGPQFIFQYYEEEERQRGNFPDRFSGHQFPNYSSELNVNALLLGDSALYLCASSFGGAKSYTFGSGTRLTVV.

The chain links TRBV21-1 to TRBJ1-2. TRBV21-1 is marked as a pseudogene. The CDR3 runs 17 residues. The CDR3 DNA follows: TGTGCCAGCAGCAAATCCCCGGATTTAGGACTATGCTATGGCTACACCTTC. Encoded protein: CASSKSPDLGLCYGYTF.

The chain uses TRBV10-1 and TRBJ2-1, with 11 bases lining up with TRBD2. The CDR3 consists of 15 residues. Germline V gives CDR1 WNHNN, CDR2 SYGVQD (reference sequence). Trimming took 5 bases from V and 6 from J; bases not matched to a gene: 6. CDR3 sequence: CASSIAGGPGNEQFF. CDR3 sequence (DNA): TGCGCCAGCAGTATAGCGGGAGGGCCGGGCAATGAGCAGTTCTTC.

The chain uses TRBV10-3 and TRBJ2-1, with 8 positions matching TRBD2. CDR1 and CDR2 (germline): ENHRY, SYGVKD. The CDR3 runs 16 residues. Unmatched junction bases numbered 15, after V lost 6 bases and J lost 8 bases. The CDR3 DNA reads as TGTGCCATCAGATCTAAAACTACAGCGGGAGTGGATGAGCAGTTCTTC. This codes for CAIRSKTTAGVDEQFF.

The chain carries TRBV5-1 and TRBJ2-1; D might be TRBD2 (6 bases). Per the germline V gene, CDR1 is SGHRS and CDR2 is YFSETQ. Trimming cost V 5 bases and J 8 bases, with 29 bases left between them. The CDR3 spans 18 residues. The DNA for the CDR3 is TGCGCCAGCAGGGCCTTTTTGGGGACGGCGGGGAGGCGGGATGAGCAGTTCTTC. It codes for CASRAFLGTAGRRDEQFF.

This clone was counted between two and nine times. This specimen includes other DNA sequences encoding the same CDR3. The J gene is TRBJ1-1, the V gene TRBV5-1, with TRBD1 matching over 10 bases. This CDR3 has 14 residues. Germline CDR1 is SGHRS and CDR2 is YFSETQ. V shed 3 bases, J shed 5 bases, and the junction held 4 bases outside the gene matches. This CDR3 reads CASSWTGGITEAFF. The CDR3 DNA reads TGCGCCAGCAGCTGGACAGGGGGAATTACTGAAGCTTTCTTT. The entire variable domain, with the rest obtained from reference TRBV5-1 and TRBJ1-1, is as follows: KAGVTQTPRYLIKTRGQQVTLSCSPISGHRSVSWYQQTPGQGLQFLFEYFSETQRNKGNFPGRFSGRQFSNSRSEMNVSTLELGDSALYLCASSWTGGITEAFFGQGTRLTVV.

This chain's CDR3 is CASTAVRQGNQPQHF. In DNA form, the CDR3 reads TGTGCCAGCACCGCCGTTAGACAGGGGAATCAGCCCCAGCATTTT. The chain couples TRBV2 to TRBJ1-5; TRBD1 aligns across 8 bases. Germline V gene data show CDR1 as SNHLY and CDR2 as FYNNEI. The ends lost 7 bases at V and 4 bases at J; junction bases unmatched: 9. This CDR3 comprises 15 residues.

This chain links TRBV13 with TRBJ2-1; 8 nucleotides match TRBD2. After removal of 5 bases from V and 8 bases from J, the junction contained 14 bases not matched to a gene. CDR1 is PRHDT and CDR2 is FYEKMQ in the germline V gene (reference sequence). The CDR3 has 16 residues. In nucleotides, the CDR3 is TGTGCCAGCAGCACCCTTAGAGCGGGAGTTTTAGATGAGCAGTTCTTC. Amino acid sequence: CASSTLRAGVLDEQFF. The full variable domain, with the rest looked up from reference TRBV13 and TRBJ2-1, is AAGVIQSPRHLIKEKRETATLKCYPIPRHDTVYWYQQGPGQDPQFLISFYEKMQSDKGSIPDRFSAQQFSDYHSELNMSSLELGDSALYFCASSTLRAGVLDEQFFGPGTRLTVL.